This TCR beta chain derives from a study of T cell changes during pregnancy in multiple sclerosis. Data came from immunoSEQ multiplex PCR; TCRdb stores just in-frame clones and leaves some out. The table lists fewer than 60,000 clones, less than 95% of them singletons. Germline values: CDR1 SGHAT, CDR2 FQDESV (reference sequence). Trimming took 5 bases from V and 3 from J, leaving 11 bases between them. This CDR3 is 13 amino acids long. The chain recombines TRBV11-1 with TRBJ2-7, with a weak D call TRBD2 (5 bases). This TCR derives from a female donor with multiple sclerosis, enrolled in a pregnancy study. The sample here was CD4+ T cells from peripheral blood mononuclear cells, taken in the third trimester of pregnancy. CDR3 amino acids: CASSPRTSYEQYF. The DNA of the CDR3 is TGTGCCAGCAGCCCGCGAACTAGCTACGAGCAGTACTTC.